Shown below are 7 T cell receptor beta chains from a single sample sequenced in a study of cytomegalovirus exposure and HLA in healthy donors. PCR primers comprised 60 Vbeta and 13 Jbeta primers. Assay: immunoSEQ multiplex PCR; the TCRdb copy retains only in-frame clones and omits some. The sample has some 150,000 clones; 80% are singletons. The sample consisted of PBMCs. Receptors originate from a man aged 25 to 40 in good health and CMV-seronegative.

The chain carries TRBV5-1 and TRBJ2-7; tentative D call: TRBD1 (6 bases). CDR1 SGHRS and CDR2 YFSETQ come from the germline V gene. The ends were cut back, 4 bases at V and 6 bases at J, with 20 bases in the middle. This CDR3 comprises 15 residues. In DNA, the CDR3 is TGCGCCAGCAGCCCAGAAGGGCCACAGGGCGGCGAGCAGTACTTC. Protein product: CASSPEGPQGGEQYF. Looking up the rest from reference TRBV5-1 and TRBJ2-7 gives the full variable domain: KAGVTQTPRYLIKTRGQQVTLSCSPISGHRSVSWYQQTPGQGLQFLFEYFSETQRNKGNFPGRFSGRQFSNSRSEMNVSTLELGDSALYLCASSPEGPQGGEQYFGPGTRLTVT.

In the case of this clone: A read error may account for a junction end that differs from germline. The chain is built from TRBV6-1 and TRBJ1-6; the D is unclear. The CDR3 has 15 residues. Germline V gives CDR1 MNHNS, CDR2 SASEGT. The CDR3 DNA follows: TGTGCCAGCAGTGAAGATAAAATGGGAGGATCACCCCTCAACTTT. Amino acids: CASSEDKMGGSPLNF.

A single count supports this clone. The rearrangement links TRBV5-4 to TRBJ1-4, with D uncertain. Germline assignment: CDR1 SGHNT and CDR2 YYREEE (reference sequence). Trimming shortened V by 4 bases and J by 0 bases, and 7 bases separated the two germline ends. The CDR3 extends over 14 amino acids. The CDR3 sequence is CASSRGATNEKLFF. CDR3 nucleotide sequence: TGTGCCAGCAGCCGGGGTGCAACTAATGAAAAACTGTTTTTT.

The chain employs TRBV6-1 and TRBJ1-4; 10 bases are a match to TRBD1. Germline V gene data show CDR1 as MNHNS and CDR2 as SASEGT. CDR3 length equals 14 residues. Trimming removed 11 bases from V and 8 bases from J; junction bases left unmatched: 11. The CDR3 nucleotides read TGTGCCTCCTGGGAGGGACAGGGGACGGAAAAACTGTTTTTT. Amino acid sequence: CASWEGQGTEKLFF.

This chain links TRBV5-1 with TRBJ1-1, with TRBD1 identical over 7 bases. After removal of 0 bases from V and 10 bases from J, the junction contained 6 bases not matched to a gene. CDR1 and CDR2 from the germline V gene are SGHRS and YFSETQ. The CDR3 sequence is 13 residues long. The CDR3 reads CASSLEGQRGAFF. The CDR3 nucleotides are TGCGCCAGCAGCTTGGAGGGACAGAGGGGAGCTTTCTTT. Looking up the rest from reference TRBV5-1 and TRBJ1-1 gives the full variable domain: KAGVTQTPRYLIKTRGQQVTLSCSPISGHRSVSWYQQTPGQGLQFLFEYFSETQRNKGNFPGRFSGRQFSNSRSEMNVSTLELGDSALYLCASSLEGQRGAFFGQGTRLTVV.

The CDR3 sequence is CASSSTSGSGDTQYF. CDR3 bases: TGTGCCAGCAGTTCTACTAGCGGGAGTGGCGATACGCAGTATTTT. The gene calls are TRBV7-3 and TRBJ2-3; 11 positions match TRBD2. The CDR3 runs 15 residues. V dropped 6 bases and J dropped 6; count of bases not matched to a gene: 8. Germline V gives CDR1 SGHTA, CDR2 FQGTGA.

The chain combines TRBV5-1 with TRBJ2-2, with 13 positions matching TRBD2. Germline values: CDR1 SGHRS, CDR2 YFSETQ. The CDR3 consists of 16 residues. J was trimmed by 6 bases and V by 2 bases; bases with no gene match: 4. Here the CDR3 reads CASSFTSGRAAGELFF. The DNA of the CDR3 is TGCGCCAGCAGCTTTACTAGCGGGAGGGCCGCCGGGGAGCTGTTTTTT.